A selection of T cell receptor beta chains follows, all from one sample in a study of blood T cell repertoires in COVID-19. TCRdb keeps only in-frame clones here, not all; method: immunoSEQ multiplex PCR. In the table there are around 370,000 clones, about 88% of which are singletons. The sequenced sample consisted of PBMCs or T cells enriched from blood (not recorded which). Source of these receptors: a woman under 30 who had recovered from COVID-19. CDR3s include the opening cysteine and the closing phenylalanine or tryptophan. D genes are given only for firm matches. Clone size is shown for a subset of rows, as once, few, many or a class of expanded clone.

TRBV10-3,TRBJ2-5,TRBD2,-,TGTGCCACACGAAGCGGGGGGGCGGGAGAGACCCAGTACTTC,CATRSGGAGETQYF
TRBV30,TRBJ2-1,TRBD2,once,TGTGCCTGGATAGCGGGCTCCTACAATGAGCAGTTCTTC,CAWIAGSYNEQFF
TRBV7-2,TRBJ1-2,-,-,TGTGCCAGCAGCTTAGGGGGCACCTATGGCTACACCTTC,CASSLGGTYGYTF
TRBV6-5,TRBJ1-2,TRBD1,few,TGTGCCAGCAGTTACTACGGACAGGGGGAGAACACCTTC,CASSYYGQGENTF
TRBV6-5,TRBJ1-1,-,few,TGTGCCAGCAGTTTGAGGGGGATCAGGGGTAACACTGAAGCTTTCTTT,CASSLRGIRGNTEAFF
TRBV30,TRBJ1-6,-,-,TGTGCCTGGAGTGTACGGTATAATTCACCCCTCCACTTT,CAWSVRYNSPLHF
TRBV9,TRBJ1-1,TRBD1,-,TGTGCCAGCAGCGTGGTCAGGGGGGACACTGAAGCTTTCTTT,CASSVVRGDTEAFF
TRBV7-6,TRBJ2-3,TRBD2,-,TGTGCCAGCAGCTTAATTACTAGCGGGGGTGCAGATACGCAGTATTTT,CASSLITSGGADTQYF
TRBV5-1,TRBJ1-6,TRBD1,-,TGCGCCAGCAGCTTGGTGCAGGGGGCAGGTTATTCACCCCTCCACTTT,CASSLVQGAGYSPLHF
TRBV10-3,TRBJ1-2,-,-,TGTGCCATCAGTGCGTCCAGGGTAGGCTACACCTTC,CAISASRVGYTF
TRBV5-5,TRBJ1-2,TRBD1,-,TGTGCCAGCAGCTTTGACAGGGGAGTAGGTTATGGCTACACCTTC,CASSFDRGVGYGYTF
TRBV11-2,TRBJ2-5,-,-,TGTGCCAGCAGCTTAGTTAGAGTCGTTGAGACCCAGTACTTC,CASSLVRVVETQYF
TRBV24-1,TRBJ2-1,TRBD1,once,TGTGCCACCAGTGATTTGGGTAAGAGACAGGGCGATGAGCAGTTCTTC,CATSDLGKRQGDEQFF
TRBV2,TRBJ2-7,TRBD1,-,TGTGCCAGCGTATCATGGGACAGGGTATACGAGCAGTACTTC,CASVSWDRVYEQYF
TRBV19,TRBJ2-7,-,-,TGTGCCAGTAGTACTCACAGGGCAGGGTCCTACGAGCAGTACTTC,CASSTHRAGSYEQYF
TRBV30,TRBJ1-4,-,-,TGTGCCTGGAGTATCAAACGAGTTTTGAATGAAAAACTGTTTTTT,CAWSIKRVLNEKLFF
TRBV2,TRBJ1-6,-,-,TGTGCCAGCAGTGAGGGCAGGGAAAGCTCCTATAATTCACCCCTCCACTTT,CASSEGRESSYNSPLHF
TRBV19,TRBJ1-6,TRBD1,-,TGTGCCAGTAGTATTACAGGGGACCGTTCACCCCTCCACTTT,CASSITGDRSPLHF
TRBV11-2,TRBJ2-1,-,-,TGTGCCAGCAGCCCCTACGACAATGAGCAGTTCTTC,CASSPYDNEQFF
TRBV4-3,TRBJ2-2,TRBD1,-,TGCGCCAGCAGCCAAGACAGGGACAGGGTCCACACCGGGGAGCTGTTTTTT,CASSQDRDRVHTGELFF
TRBV6-5,TRBJ1-6,TRBD1,few,TGTGCCAGCAGTTACGGAGCTCAGGGGGCTAATTCACCCCTCCACTTT,CASSYGAQGANSPLHF
TRBV5-5,TRBJ1-2,TRBD1,-,TGTGCCAGCAGCCACTCAGGGGGCCTGGGTGGCTACACCTTC,CASSHSGGLGGYTF
TRBV12-3/TRBV12-4,TRBJ2-7,TRBD2,-,TGTGCCAGCAGTCGGGAGGCCTACGAGCAGTACTTC,CASSREAYEQYF
TRBV18,TRBJ2-7,TRBD1,-,TGTGCCAGCTCACTAGACACAGGGGGCGGGGAGCAGTACTTC,CASSLDTGGGEQYF
TRBV30,TRBJ2-7,-,-,TGTGCCCAGGCGGCGGACGGGGGCTACGAGCAGTACTTC,CAQAADGGYEQYF
TRBV4-3,TRBJ2-1,-,-,TGCGCCAGCAGCCGGGGGACTTACTACAATGAGCAGTTCTTC,CASSRGTYYNEQFF
TRBV27,TRBJ2-2,-,-,TGTGCCAGCAGTCTACGCGGGGCCGGGGAGCTGTTTTTT,CASSLRGAGELFF
TRBV2,TRBJ2-7,-,-,TGTGCCAGCAGCGCGGGACAGTACAAAGCCTACGAGCAGTACTTC,CASSAGQYKAYEQYF
TRBV10-3,TRBJ1-2,TRBD1,-,TGTGCCATCAGGGGGACAGGGGGCAAGAACTATGGCTACACCTTC,CAIRGTGGKNYGYTF
TRBV19,TRBJ1-2,-,few,TGTGCCAGTAAGGGGGTAGGGACGAACTATGGCTACACCTTC,CASKGVGTNYGYTF
TRBV3-1/TRBV3-2,TRBJ1-6,-,-,TGTGCCAGCTCCCAAAGCGGGTCACCCCTCCACTTT,CASSQSGSPLHF
TRBV9,TRBJ1-1,-,-,TGTGCCAGCAGCGTCTTTGGGACTAACCCAGAAACGATGAACACTGAAGCTTTCTTT,CASSVFGTNPETMNTEAFF
TRBV29-1,TRBJ1-2,TRBD1,-,TGCAGCGCTGGGACAGGGTACGGCTACACCTTC,CSAGTGYGYTF
TRBV19,TRBJ2-2,-,-,TGTGCCAGTAGTATAGGCAGGTACACCGGGGAGCTGTTTTTT,CASSIGRYTGELFF
TRBV3-1/TRBV3-2,TRBJ2-5,-,-,TGTGCCAGCAGCCACCTGCAGGGGATGAGAGAGACCCAGTACTTC,CASSHLQGMRETQYF
TRBV21-1,TRBJ1-5,-,-,TGTGCCAGCAGCTCGACCGTGGAGTACAGGGATGCTACTCAGCCCCAGCATTTT,CASSSTVEYRDATQPQHF
TRBV9,TRBJ2-5,TRBD1,-,TGTGCCAGCAGCCCCCGACAGGGGGCGAGCCAAGAGACCCAGTACTTC,CASSPRQGASQETQYF
TRBV5-8,TRBJ1-6,-,-,TGTGCCAGCAGCTTACTTGGACAGACCCTCCACTTT,CASSLLGQTLHF
TRBV5-4,TRBJ1-3,TRBD1,-,TGTGCCAGCAGCTTCAACAGGGGGCTCTCTGGAAACACCATATATTTT,CASSFNRGLSGNTIYF
TRBV27,TRBJ1-5,-,few,TGTGCCAGCAGCCAACAGGGAGGCAATCAGCCCCAGCATTTT,CASSQQGGNQPQHF
TRBV18,TRBJ1-5,-,-,TGTGCCAGCTCACCGGGCGAGAGAGTCAATCAGCCCCAGCATTTT,CASSPGERVNQPQHF
TRBV6-1,TRBJ2-7,TRBD2,-,TGTGCCAGCAGTGAACGGGGAGGGTTCTCCTACGAGCAGTACTTC,CASSERGGFSYEQYF
TRBV5-1,TRBJ2-5,TRBD1,-,TGCGCCAGCGTCGACCGGGACAGGGGTCAAGAGACCCAGTACTTC,CASVDRDRGQETQYF
TRBV5-3,TRBJ2-5,TRBD1,-,TGTGCCAGAAGCCTAGGGACAGGGGATAGGGAGACCCAGTACTTC,CARSLGTGDRETQYF
TRBV5-5,TRBJ1-5,-,-,TGTGCCAGCAGCTTGAACGGTGACAATCAGCCCCAGCATTTT,CASSLNGDNQPQHF
TRBV11-2,TRBJ2-7,TRBD2,-,TGCGCCAGCAGCTTTGGGACTAGCGGGGGATATGTGATCTTC,CASSFGTSGGYVIF
TRBV19,TRBJ1-1,-,-,TGTGCCAGTAGTATCCCCAGGATGAACACTGAAGCTTTCTTT,CASSIPRMNTEAFF
TRBV7-9,TRBJ1-6,-,-,TGTGCCAGCAGCCGGCAGGGAGGCTCACCCCTCCACTTT,CASSRQGGSPLHF
TRBV5-4,TRBJ2-2,TRBD1,-,TGTGCCAGCAGTTCCCGACAGGGCGGCACCGGGGAGCTGTTTTTT,CASSSRQGGTGELFF